These T cell receptor beta chains were read from a single sample in a study of cytomegalovirus exposure and HLA in healthy donors. Produced via immunoSEQ multiplex PCR; TCRdb's table is partial and in-frame only. The sample lists under 200,000 clones; roughly four fifths were seen once. Material for sequencing was PBMCs. The receptors were gathered from a male donor in good health and CMV-seropositive. CDR3s include the opening cysteine and the closing phenylalanine or tryptophan. A D gene is named only where the DNA matches it firmly. Where a row states a size, it is once, few, many or the class of an expanded clone; other rows omit it.

cdr3_nt cdr3_aa clone_size j_call v_call d_call
TGTGCCAGCAGCCAAGGGACAGGGAGAGGGATGAACACTGAAGCTTTCTTT CASSQGTGRGMNTEAFF - TRBJ1-1 TRBV14 TRBD1
TGTGCCTGGAGCTTGGGACAGGGAAACTATGGCTACACCTTC CAWSLGQGNYGYTF - TRBJ1-2 TRBV30 TRBD1
TGTGCCAGCAGTGACAGGGGGTCCATTCAGTACTTC CASSDRGSIQYF once TRBJ2-4 TRBV27 TRBD1
TGTGCCTGGAGTGTCGGGGGACAGCCCCAGCATTTT CAWSVGGQPQHF - TRBJ1-5 TRBV30 -
TGTGCCAGCAGCCCCCGGGTTCAGCAGTTCTTC CASSPRVQQFF - TRBJ2-1 TRBV7-6 -
TGCGCCAGCAGCTTGGCAGCAGGGGAGTACGGGGAGCTGTTTTTT CASSLAAGEYGELFF - TRBJ2-2 TRBV5-1 -
TGTGCCAGCAGCCGGGACACCCTCACCGGGGAGCTGTTTTTT CASSRDTLTGELFF - TRBJ2-2 TRBV5-4 -
TGTGCCAGCAGCCCGGGGACAGGGCAAGAGACCCAGTACTTC CASSPGTGQETQYF - TRBJ2-5 TRBV5-4 TRBD1
TGTGCCAGCAGGACCGGACAGGCCAACTATGGCTACACCTTC CASRTGQANYGYTF once TRBJ1-2 TRBV2 TRBD1
TGCGCCAGCAGCTCCATGGCAGAGACCCAGTACTTC CASSSMAETQYF - TRBJ2-5 TRBV5-1 -
TGTGCCAGCCTCTCCGTTCCGGCGGCCGGCGAGCAGTACTTC CASLSVPAAGEQYF - TRBJ2-7 TRBV28 -
TGTGCCACCAGCAGAGACAGGGGATTGAACACTGAAGCTTTCTTT CATSRDRGLNTEAFF - TRBJ1-1 TRBV15 -
TGCGCCAGCAGCCAAGATCGTGTGGGACTAGCGGGGTTCTACGAGCAGTACTTC CASSQDRVGLAGFYEQYF - TRBJ2-7 TRBV4-3 TRBD2
TGTGCCAGCAGCGGGAGCTCCTACAATGAGCAGTTCTTC CASSGSSYNEQFF - TRBJ2-1 TRBV7-9 -
TGTGCCAGCAGTTCCTCGAGCGGGTACTCCTACGAGCAGTACTTC CASSSSSGYSYEQYF - TRBJ2-7 TRBV28 -
TGTGCCAGCAGTTACGGCGTCTCAGGGGGCGAGGAGACCCAGTACTTC CASSYGVSGGEETQYF - TRBJ2-5 TRBV6-6 TRBD1
TGTGCCTGGGAGGCGCAGAACTATGGCTACACCTTC CAWEAQNYGYTF - TRBJ1-2 TRBV30 -
TGCGCCAGCAGCTTGGACATGACAGTCTATGGCTACACCTTC CASSLDMTVYGYTF - TRBJ1-2 TRBV5-1 -
TGCAGCGTTGGCAGGACTACGAGCACAGATACGCAGTATTTT CSVGRTTSTDTQYF - TRBJ2-3 TRBV29-1 -
TGTGCCAGCAGCTTGACAGGGGGACGGAATGAGCAGTTCTTC CASSLTGGRNEQFF - TRBJ2-1 TRBV5-4 TRBD1
TGTGCCGGACGGACTAGTCCGGGCACAGATATGCAGTATTTT CAGRTSPGTDMQYF - TRBJ2-3 TRBV2 TRBD2
TGTGCCAGCAGCCGGCTGGACAGGAACACTGAAGCTTTCTTT CASSRLDRNTEAFF once TRBJ1-1 TRBV9 -
TGTGCCAGCAGCTATTCTAGCGGGGTCTACAATGAGCAGTTCTTC CASSYSSGVYNEQFF - TRBJ2-1 TRBV7-9 TRBD2
TGTGCCAGCTCACTAGCGTCCTACAATGAGCAGTTCTTC CASSLASYNEQFF - TRBJ2-1 TRBV18 -
TGTGCCAGCAGCCGAGCGCGGACCGGGGAGCTGTTTTTT CASSRARTGELFF - TRBJ2-2 TRBV9 -
TGTGCCAGCAGGGGGACTAGCGTAGAGACCCAGTACTTC CASRGTSVETQYF few TRBJ2-5 TRBV6-1 TRBD2
TGTGCCAGTAGTAACAGACAGGGGGCCCCTGAAGTTTTCTTT CASSNRQGAPEVFF once TRBJ1-1 TRBV19 TRBD1
TGTGCCAGCAGTGTCGGACAGTTCACCGGGGAGCTGTTTTTT CASSVGQFTGELFF - TRBJ2-2 TRBV2 -